This record concerns one T cell receptor (beta chain) sequence. This table comes from immunoSEQ multiplex PCR, and its TCRdb copy is limited to in-frame clones, with some not included. This sample has 95,000 to 150,000 clones, with 82% found just once. This entry comes from a study of blood T cell repertoires in COVID-19. Study details: Samples representing acute and convalescent COVID-19 were sourced from the United States, Italy and Spain.

The CDR3 totals 13 residues. V dropped 7 bases and J dropped 2 bases, with 11 bases sitting between them. The sample taken for sequencing was peripheral blood. The source is a woman in her 70s with acute or convalescent COVID-19. The chain has TRBV12-3 or TRBV12-4 and TRBJ2-5; a weak D match, TRBD1 (6 bases). The CDR3, as DNA: TGTGCCAGCACTACAGGGCTACAAGAGACCCAGTACTTC. Protein product: CASTTGLQETQYF.